This T cell receptor beta chain derives from a study of blood T cell repertoires in COVID-19. About the study: PBMCs, B-cell-depleted T cells, or T cells provided the cDNA or gDNA that made up the material.

Sequencing used immunoSEQ multiplex PCR; TCRdb keeps in-frame clones, though not all of them. This sample has approximately 220,000 clones, with around four fifths found just once. The CDR3 spans 14 residues. Germline CDR1 is MGHDK and CDR2 is SYGVNS. Trimming removed 0 bases from V and 7 bases from J, with 13 bases in between. The sample was peripheral blood. The clonotype comes from a woman aged 55-70 years who had recovered from COVID-19. The genes are TRBV25-1 and TRBJ2-7; D possibly corresponds to TRBD2 (6 bases). CDR3 sequence reads: CASSEYGAAGEQYF. CDR3 bases: TGTGCCAGCAGTGAATATGGGGCGGCGGGGGAGCAGTACTTC.